These T cell receptor beta chains were read from a single sample in a study of human T cells and chemical hapten exposure. Each CDR3 protein is one row after TCRdb ran MiXCR on the RACE reads. The data hold under 45,000 distinct CDR3 sequences, with about a tenth observed a single time. The specimen was whole blood, collected in connection with sensitization to the hapten diphenylcyclopropenone (DPC). The receptors were sampled from a man aged 50 or older with alopecia areata. Some clones in this sample may be carry-over from other donors' samples. Each CDR3 is given with its conserved first and last residue. A D gene is named only where the DNA matches it firmly. Clone size, where shown, is once, few, many, or a class for clones that have expanded.

few	TRBV12-3/TRBV12-4	TRBJ2-1	TRBD2	CASSITGTSGRDEQFF	TGCGCCAGCAGTATTACCGGGACTAGCGGGAGAGATGAGCAGTTCTTC
many	TRBV28	TRBJ2-4	TRBD2	CASSSGLHQYF	TGTGCCAGCAGTTCGGGACTACATCAGTACTTC
few	TRBV30	TRBJ2-3	NA	CAWGDSTDTQYF	TGTGCCTGGGGGGACAGCACAGATACGCAGTATTTT
many	TRBV19	TRBJ2-3	TRBD1	CASRSGQEVTQYF	TGTGCCAGTAGGTCGGGACAGGAGGTTACGCAGTATTTT
many	TRBV28	TRBJ1-5	TRBD1	CASSLQRGLLYQPQHF	TGTGCCAGCAGTTTACAGAGGGGGCTCCTCTATCAGCCCCAGCATTTT
few	TRBV6-5	TRBJ2-7	TRBD2	CASSRFAGDRLGEQYF	TGTGCCAGCAGCCGATTTGCGGGGGATAGGCTGGGCGAGCAGTACTTC
many	TRBV4-1	TRBJ1-2	NA	CASSQDLPLRRANYGYTF	TGCGCCAGCAGCCAAGATCTTCCCCTGAGGAGAGCTAACTATGGCTACACCTTC
NA	TRBV29-1	TRBJ1-2	NA	CSVGAEGYGYTF	TGCAGCGTTGGGGCGGAGGGCTATGGCTACACCTTC
many	TRBV6-2/TRBV6-3	TRBJ2-1	NA	CASTQQGTRSSYNEQFF	TGTGCCAGCACTCAGCAGGGGACCCGTAGCTCCTACAATGAGCAGTTCTTC
NA	TRBV18	TRBJ2-1	TRBD1	CASAPFDRVDNEQFF	TGTGCCAGCGCACCCTTCGACAGGGTAGACAATGAGCAGTTCTTC
NA	TRBV28	TRBJ2-7	NA	CASSSSSREQYF	TGTGCCAGCAGTTCCAGTTCGAGGGAGCAGTACTTC
many	TRBV5-4	TRBJ2-3	TRBD1	CASSLDRAADTQYF	TGTGCCAGCAGCCTCGACAGGGCTGCAGATACGCAGTATTTT
many	TRBV7-8	TRBJ1-6	NA	CASSFSSGNNSPLHF	TGTGCCAGCAGCTTTAGCAGTGGAAATAATTCACCCCTCCACTTT
few	TRBV20-1	TRBJ2-5	NA	CSARVPVLETQYF	TGCAGTGCTAGAGTGCCGGTACTGGAGACCCAGTACTTC
many	TRBV29-1	TRBJ2-5	NA	CSVHRQETQYF	TGCAGCGTTCACAGGCAAGAGACCCAGTACTTC
many	TRBV7-2	TRBJ1-1	NA	CASSSRVSTEAFF	TGTGCCAGCAGCTCACGGGTGTCTACTGAAGCTTTCTTT
NA	TRBV6-4	TRBJ2-2	NA	CASTRDPNTGELFF	TGTGCCAGCACGCGGGACCCGAACACCGGGGAGCTGTTTTTT
NA	TRBV7-2	TRBJ1-4	NA	CASSLGAQLELFF	TGTGCCAGCAGCTTGGGAGCGCAATTGGAACTGTTTTTT
many	TRBV12-3/TRBV12-4	TRBJ1-4	NA	CASSEGTSVNEKLFF	TGTGCCAGCAGTGAAGGCACAAGCGTTAATGAAAAACTGTTTTTT
many	TRBV6-1	TRBJ2-3	NA	CASSGGFGTDTQYF	TGTGCCAGCAGTGGGGGGTTCGGCACAGATACGCAGTATTTT
NA	TRBV28	TRBJ2-7	NA	CASSFGQGASSRYF	NA
few	TRBV28	TRBJ1-1	NA	CASSLFTEAFF	TGTGCCAGCAGTTTATTCACTGAAGCTTTCTTT
many	TRBV20-1	TRBJ2-5	TRBD1	CSARRGAGGEETQYF	TGCAGTGCTAGAAGAGGGGCAGGGGGAGAAGAGACCCAGTACTTC